Below, 20 T cell receptor beta chains from the same sample are listed, as sequenced in a study of T cell responses to AZD1222 COVID-19 vaccine. Some clones are missing from TCRdb's copy, which holds only in-frame ones; the method was immunoSEQ multiplex PCR. In the table there are about 46,000 clones, approximately 90% of which are singletons. The sample in question was peripheral blood, obtained 28 days after the second AZD1222 dose. The receptors were gathered from an adult who received the AZD1222 COVID-19 vaccine.

The chain couples TRBV24-1 to TRBJ1-5, with a weak D call TRBD1 (5 bases). CDR1 and CDR2 (germline): KGHDR, SFDVKD. V lost 5 bases and J 0 bases, leaving 7 bases between the germline ends. The CDR3 runs 14 residues. The CDR3, as DNA: TGTGCCACCAGTGGACAGAATAGCAATCAGCCCCAGCATTTT. Translated, it gives CATSGQNSNQPQHF.

This clone was observed a single time. This chain uses TRBV12-3 or TRBV12-4 with TRBJ2-7; no definite D call. The CDR3 runs to 11 residues. V was cut by 6 bases and J by 7 bases, with 10 bases left in between. This CDR3 is CASSLTWEQYF. CDR3 DNA: TGTGCCAGCAGCCTAACTTGGGAGCAGTACTTC.

V is TRBV7-3 and J is TRBJ2-7; D unclear. Trimming cost V 0 bases and J 2 bases, with 8 bases left between them. CDR3 length: 14 amino acids. CDR1 and CDR2 (germline): SGHTA, FQGTGA. This chain's CDR3 is CASSLTPGTYEQYF. The CDR3 nucleotides are TGTGCCAGCAGCTTAACCCCAGGAACCTACGAGCAGTACTTC.

The chain combines TRBV14 with TRBJ1-1; D gene unclear. Germline lookup yields CDR1 SGHDN and CDR2 FVKESK. CDR3 length: 13 residues. The V end lost 4 bases, the J end lost 3 bases, and 9 bases lay between the germline ends. The chain's CDR3 is CASSPTLHTEAFF. Written as DNA, the CDR3 is TGTGCCAGCAGCCCCACCCTACACACTGAAGCTTTCTTT.

The V and J genes are TRBV7-2 and TRBJ1-1; D gene ambiguous. CDR3 length: 14 residues. Germline V gene sequence: CDR1 SGHTA, CDR2 FQGNSA. V gave up 5 bases and J gave up 5 bases, with 15 bases separating them. The CDR3 sequence is CASSLTGGLTEAFF. In nucleotides, the CDR3 is TGTGCCAGCAGCCTCACGGGAGGGCTTACTGAAGCTTTCTTT.

This chain connects TRBV10-3 to TRBJ1-5; the match to TRBD1 covers 9 bases. From germline, CDR1 is ENHRY and CDR2 SYGVKD. The CDR3 spans 14 residues. With 6 bases clipped from V and 6 bases from J, the junction kept 6 bases outside the gene matches. This chain's CDR3 is CAISLQGAGQPQHF. Written as DNA, the CDR3 is TGTGCCATCAGCCTACAGGGGGCGGGTCAGCCCCAGCATTTT.

The J gene is TRBJ1-1, the V gene TRBV5-5, with D hard to call. Trimming removed 3 bases from V and 3 bases from J, with 12 bases in between. Germline V CDR1 and CDR2: SGHKS, YYEKEE (reference sequence). This CDR3 has 14 residues. As DNA, the CDR3 is TGTGCCAGCAGCTCGGCACCCTCGGACACTGAAGCTTTCTTT. It specifies CASSSAPSDTEAFF.

A single count supports this clone. This CDR3 reads CAWSDGGVQPQHF. CDR3 bases: TGTGCCTGGTCCGACGGGGGAGTGCAGCCCCAGCATTTT. This chain links TRBV30 with TRBJ1-5; weak D call: TRBD1 (5 bases). The V gene lost 5 bases and the J gene lost 7 bases, with 15 bases spanning the gap. The CDR3 is 13 residues long. Germline V lookup: CDR1 GTSNPN, CDR2 SVGIG (reference sequence).

The chain combines TRBV3-1 (or the pseudogene TRBV3-2) with TRBJ1-1; D gene unclear. This CDR3 has 13 amino acids. Deletions cut 1 base from V and 0 bases from J, with 3 bases between. In germline, CDR1 is LGHDT, CDR2 YNNKEL (reference sequence). The CDR3 bases are TGTGCCAGCAGCCAAGTGGTGAACACTGAAGCTTTCTTT. This encodes CASSQVVNTEAFF.

This rearrangement joins TRBV6-1 to TRBJ1-4, with D perhaps matching TRBD1 (6 bases). Germline V CDR1 and CDR2: MNHNS, SASEGT. The CDR3 consists of 15 residues. The ends were cut back, 3 bases at V and 8 bases at J, with 16 bases in the middle. The CDR3 nucleotides read TGTGCCAGCAGTGACAACACAGGGATGCGAGAAAAACTGTTTTTT. Amino acids: CASSDNTGMREKLFF.

The V gene is TRBV12-3 or TRBV12-4, the J gene TRBJ2-2; D is undetermined. Trimming removed 6 bases at V and 6 bases at J, with 8 bases between. The CDR3 runs 12 residues. In DNA, the CDR3 is TGTGCCAGCAGGTCGAGACCCGGGGAGCTGTTTTTT. It specifies CASRSRPGELFF.

The chain carries TRBV19 and TRBJ2-7; no firm D call. V lost 0 bases to trimming and J lost 0 bases, with 9 bases between them. Germline lookup yields CDR1 LNHDA and CDR2 SQIVND (reference sequence). This CDR3 comprises 15 residues. The DNA of the CDR3 is TGTGCCAGTAGTATAGATTCGGCGGTCTCCTACGAGCAGTACTTC. This sequence encodes CASSIDSAVSYEQYF.

This chain uses TRBV5-1 with TRBJ2-3; either TRBD1 or TRBD2 may fit D (5 bases each). Deletions cut 0 bases from V and 0 bases from J, with 11 bases between. Germline loops: CDR1 SGHRS, CDR2 YFSETQ. This CDR3 has 16 amino acids. CDR3 region: CASSLVTGTSTDTQYF. Written as DNA, the CDR3 is TGCGCCAGCAGCTTGGTGACCGGGACCAGCACAGATACGCAGTATTTT.

The gene calls are TRBV20-1 and TRBJ2-1, with 10 bases that match TRBD2. The CDR3 length is 14 residues. Unmatched junction bases numbered 7, after V lost 3 bases and J lost 8 bases. Germline loops: CDR1 DFQATT, CDR2 SNEGSKA (reference sequence). CDR3 sequence (DNA): TGCAGTGCTAGTCCTAGCGGGAGATCCTATGAGCAGTTCTTC. It encodes CSASPSGRSYEQFF.

V is TRBV10-3 and J is TRBJ1-1; D unclear. The CDR3 runs 14 residues. CDR1 and CDR2 (germline): ENHRY, SYGVKD. V dropped 3 bases and J dropped 3 bases, with 11 bases sitting between them. The DNA for the CDR3 is TGTGCCATCAGTGAATGGGAGCCCGACACTGAAGCTTTCTTT. The encoded protein is CAISEWEPDTEAFF.

The CDR3 DNA follows: TGCGCGACCCTGCAAGGGTTTAACTATGGCTACACCTTC. It specifies CATLQGFNYGYTF. This chain uses TRBV10-2 with TRBJ1-2; D uncertain. The CDR3 runs 13 residues. Germline values: CDR1 WSHSY, CDR2 SAAADI.

This chain uses TRBV2 with TRBJ1-1; the D gene is possibly TRBD1 (5 bases). Germline loops: CDR1 SNHLY, CDR2 FYNNEI. The V end was cut by 7 bases, the J end by 0 bases, with 9 bases between. CDR3 size: 13 residues. As DNA, the CDR3 is TGTGCCAGCACTTCGGACATGAACACTGAAGCTTTCTTT. Its protein is CASTSDMNTEAFF.

The V and J genes are TRBV19 and TRBJ2-4, with a weak D call TRBD1 (6 bases). This CDR3 has 14 residues. V lost 0 bases to trimming and J lost 6 bases, with 9 bases between them. Germline V lookup: CDR1 LNHDA, CDR2 SQIVND (reference sequence). Written as DNA, the CDR3 is TGTGCCAGTAGTATAGACTGGACAGTAAACATTCAGTACTTC. It encodes CASSIDWTVNIQYF.

V and J are TRBV2 and TRBJ1-1, with D uncertain. Trimming took 4 bases from V and 0 from J, leaving 9 bases between them. Germline-derived CDR1 and CDR2 are SNHLY and FYNNEI. The CDR3 length is 14 residues. The CDR3 region is CASSGQPVNTEAFF. In nucleotides, the CDR3 is TGTGCCAGCAGTGGGCAGCCAGTGAACACTGAAGCTTTCTTT.

The chain recombines TRBV18 with TRBJ2-7, with 8 bases identical to TRBD1. This CDR3 region has 17 residues. V shed 2 bases and J 6 bases; nucleotides not matched to a gene: 15. CDR1 is KGHSH and CDR2 is LQKENI in the germline V gene. The CDR3 DNA is TGTGCCAGCTCACCAATAGCGCCCACAGACAGGGGATCCGAGCAGTACTTC. It yields the protein CASSPIAPTDRGSEQYF.